Presented here are 19 T cell receptor beta chains from one specimen sequenced in a study of radiotherapy plus CTLA-4 blockade in lung cancer. Repertoires were generated with immunoSEQ multiplex PCR, while TCRdb's copy carries only in-frame clones and drops some. The data show approximately 70,000 clones, around 77% seen once. Specimen: peripheral blood, collected from a patient treated with radiotherapy plus ipilimumab. These TCRs come from a human donor with non-small cell lung cancer whose response to radiotherapy plus ipilimumab could not be evaluated. Some clones in this sample may be carry-over from other donors' samples.

V is TRBV6-6 and J is TRBJ1-2; D remains ambiguous. CDR3 length: 15 residues. Germline CDR1 MNHNY, CDR2 SVGAGI (reference sequence). V lost 3 bases and J lost 0, with 11 bases in between. In DNA, the CDR3 is TGTGCCAGCAGTTATACGTGGGGAGCTAACTATGGCTACACCTTC. This codes for CASSYTWGANYGYTF.

The gene calls are TRBV9 and TRBJ2-2, with a possible D match to TRBD2 (5 bases). Trimming stripped 0 bases from V and 4 bases from J, with 7 bases between. The CDR3 sequence is 14 residues long. Germline V CDR1 and CDR2: SGDLS, YYNGEE. The CDR3 reads CASSVVASTGELFF. The CDR3 DNA is TGTGCCAGCAGCGTAGTAGCGAGCACCGGGGAGCTGTTTTTT.

J is TRBJ1-4 and V is TRBV2; D might be TRBD1 (6 bases). The germline V and J ends were trimmed by 7 bases and 7 bases, with 19 bases remaining between them. The germline CDR1 and CDR2 sequences are SNHLY and FYNNEI. The CDR3 runs 15 residues. Here the CDR3 DNA reads TGTGCCAGCACCAAAGGGGGGGCGAGGGGTGAAAAACTGTTTTTT. Translated, it gives CASTKGGARGEKLFF.

This clone has more than one count but fewer than ten. This chain connects TRBV11-2 to TRBJ2-2; D might be TRBD1 (5 bases). Per the germline V gene, CDR1 is SGHAT and CDR2 is FQNNGV. The CDR3 is 16 residues long. V lost 4 bases and J lost 6, with 18 bases in between. The CDR3, as DNA: TGTGCCAGCAGCTCACCCCAGGGTTCAGTCCCCGGGGAGCTGTTTTTT. As protein: CASSSPQGSVPGELFF.

This clone was observed once. The rearrangement joins TRBV2 to TRBJ2-7; TRBD1 aligns across 10 bases. This CDR3 has 18 amino acids. Germline V gene lookup returns CDR1 SNHLY and CDR2 FYNNEI. Germline trimming cut 7 bases from V and 2 bases from J; bases unmatched to any gene: 17. As DNA, the CDR3 is TGTGCCAGCAACCCGGGGTGGGACAGGGGAGGTAGGACCTACGAGCAGTACTTC. Its translation: CASNPGWDRGGRTYEQYF.

Comment on this clone: One end of the junction fails to match germline, which may point to a read error. The V call is TRBV2, the J call TRBJ1-2, with a weak D call TRBD1 (5 bases). Germline loops: CDR1 SNHLY, CDR2 FYNNEI. The CDR3 totals 12 residues. CDR3 bases: TGTGCCAGCAGTCCACAGCGGGGCCAAGACCGCTTC. Translating it yields CASSPQRGQDRF. Variable domain in full (rest from reference TRBV2 and TRBJ1-2): EPEVTQTPSHQVTQMGQEVILRCVPISNHLYFYWYRQILGQKVEFLVSFYNNEISEKSEIFDDQFSVERPDGSNFTLKIRSTKLEDSAMYFCASSPQRGQDRFGSGTRLTVV.

The chain recombines TRBV6-5 with TRBJ2-7, with D perhaps matching TRBD1 (6 bases). This CDR3 spans 14 amino acids. Trimming cost V 4 bases and J 2 bases, with 12 bases left between them. Germline CDR1 reads MNHEY; CDR2 reads SVGAGI. The CDR3 loop is CASSSAQGTYEQYF. The DNA of the CDR3 is TGTGCCAGCAGTTCGGCCCAGGGGACCTACGAGCAGTACTTC.

This chain's CDR3 is CASSLRGEQYF. The CDR3 nucleotides read TGTGCCAGCAGCTTAAGGGGGGAGCAGTACTTC. The chain recombines TRBV7-9 with TRBJ2-7; the D gene is possibly TRBD1 (6 bases). The V and J ends lost 2 bases and 7 bases respectively, with 6 bases between them. Looked up from germline, CDR1 is SEHNR and CDR2 is FQNEAQ (reference sequence). This CDR3 region has 11 residues. The complete variable domain, with remaining parts taken from reference TRBV7-9 and TRBJ2-7, reads DTGVSQNPRHKITKRGQNVTFRCDPISEHNRLYWYRQTLGQGPEFLTYFQNEAQLEKSRLLSDRFSAERPKGSFSTLEIQRTEQGDSAMYLCASSLRGEQYFGPGTRLTVT.

The rearrangement joins TRBV7-8 to TRBJ2-7; tentative D call: TRBD2 (5 bases). Between the trimmed V and J ends, which lost 5 bases and 3 bases, there was a span of 20 bases. Germline assignment: CDR1 SGHVS and CDR2 FQNEAQ. The CDR3 totals 16 residues. In DNA form, the CDR3 reads TGTGCCAGCAGCGGACCACCGGGCAGAGGGAGCTACGAGCAGTACTTC. Protein sequence: CASSGPPGRGSYEQYF.

The V and J genes are TRBV25-1 and TRBJ2-5; 8 bases agree with TRBD2. Trimming cost V 3 bases and J 7 bases; bases outside gene matches: 13. Germline CDR1 reads MGHDK; CDR2 reads SYGVNS. The CDR3 is 16 amino acids. This chain's CDR3 is CASSDGNGGGPRTQYF. CDR3 DNA sequence: TGTGCCAGCAGTGACGGAAACGGGGGGGGCCCCAGGACCCAGTACTTC.

The chain recombines TRBV13 with TRBJ2-7, with TRBD1 as a possible D gene (5 bases). The CDR3 is 14 residues long. The V and J ends lost 5 bases and 5 bases respectively, with 16 bases between them. The V gene's germline CDR1 is PRHDT and CDR2 FYEKMQ (reference sequence). The CDR3, as DNA: TGTGCCAGCAGCCTTACAGGTTATGGCCACGAGCAGTACTTC. Translation gives CASSLTGYGHEQYF.

J is TRBJ2-3 and V is TRBV5-1; D is ambiguous. Germline V gene data show CDR1 as SGHRS and CDR2 as YFSETQ. The CDR3 extends over 15 amino acids. V dropped 2 bases and J dropped 0 bases, with 10 bases sitting between them. In DNA, the CDR3 is TGCGCCAGCAGCTTATTGACAACTAGCACAGATACGCAGTATTTT. This encodes CASSLLTTSTDTQYF.

This chain joins TRBV18 and TRBJ2-5, with 12 bases matching TRBD1. V shed 3 bases, J shed 3 bases, and the junction held 2 bases outside the gene matches. The CDR3 length is 15 residues. The germline gives CDR1 KGHSH, CDR2 LQKENI. CDR3 protein: CASSPGTGGEETQYF. CDR3 bases: TGTGCCAGCTCACCCGGGACAGGGGGCGAAGAGACCCAGTACTTC. The full variable domain, rest sourced from reference TRBV18 and TRBJ2-5, is NAGVMQNPRHLVRRRGQEARLRCSPMKGHSHVYWYRQLPEEGLKFMVYLQKENIIDESGMPKERFSAEFPKEGPSILRIQQVVRGDSAAYFCASSPGTGGEETQYFGPGTRLLVL.

This clone was counted only a few times. V gene TRBV1 combines with J gene TRBJ2-5; the table's D call of TRBD1 was not tested on the DNA. TRBJ2-7 matches the DNA end more closely, so the J call is doubtful. TRBV1 is shown as a pseudogene. The CDR3 has 17 residues. CDR3 residues: CTSSQGPQGGISYEQYF. In DNA, the CDR3 is TGCACCAGCAGCCAAGGGCCCCAGGGTGGGATCTCCTACGAGCAGTACTTC.

The count of this clone is one. CDR3 loop: CASSLYMSGGAKETQYF. CDR3 coding DNA: TGTGCCAGCAGTTTATATATGAGCGGGGGGGCCAAGGAGACCCAGTACTTC. The gene calls are TRBV28 and TRBJ2-5; 10 bases agree with TRBD2. This CDR3 has 17 residues. CDR1 and CDR2 (germline): MDHEN, SYDVKM. J was trimmed by 5 bases and V by 1 base; bases with no gene match: 10.

This chain joins TRBV4-2 and TRBJ2-2; D remains unclear. This CDR3 is 16 amino acids long. Germline V CDR1 and CDR2: LGHNA, YNFKEQ. V was pared by 6 bases and J by 1 base, with 15 bases between. CDR3 nucleotides: TGTGCCAGCAGTCCAGAGCCGGGTGAGAACACCGGGGAGCTGTTTTTT. Residues: CASSPEPGENTGELFF.

This clone came up once. V usage is TRBV10-3 and J usage is TRBJ2-5; TRBD1 matches 7 bases. The V gene's germline CDR1 is ENHRY and CDR2 SYGVKD. CDR3 size: 16 residues. V shed 2 bases and J 4 bases; nucleotides not matched to a gene: 10. CDR3 protein: CAISETLGQAGETQYF. DNA for the CDR3: TGTGCCATCAGTGAGACCCTCGGACAGGCGGGAGAGACCCAGTACTTC.

The chain is built from TRBV6-5 and TRBJ1-2, with TRBD1 identical over 10 bases. Germline loops: CDR1 MNHEY, CDR2 SVGAGI. The V gene end was trimmed by 4 bases and the J gene end by 2 bases; junction bases not matched to a gene: 1. The CDR3 has 14 amino acids. CDR3 nucleotides: TGTGCCAGCAGTTCGGGACAGGGGAACTATGGCTACACCTTC. Protein: CASSSGQGNYGYTF.

The gene calls are TRBV5-1 and TRBJ2-3; D is unclear. Germline V gene lookup returns CDR1 SGHRS and CDR2 YFSETQ. This CDR3 is 12 amino acids long. Trimming removed 1 base from V and 4 bases from J, with 4 bases in between. CDR3 region: CASSLLADTQYF. The CDR3 DNA is TGCGCCAGCAGCTTGTTAGCAGATACGCAGTATTTT. Looking up the rest from reference TRBV5-1 and TRBJ2-3 gives the full variable domain: KAGVTQTPRYLIKTRGQQVTLSCSPISGHRSVSWYQQTPGQGLQFLFEYFSETQRNKGNFPGRFSGRQFSNSRSEMNVSTLELGDSALYLCASSLLADTQYFGPGTRLTVL.